These T cell receptor beta chains were read from a single sample in a study of cytomegalovirus exposure and HLA in healthy donors. Repertoires were generated with immunoSEQ multiplex PCR, while TCRdb's copy carries only in-frame clones and drops some. Of 120,000 or so clones listed, over 70% were seen once; the top ten hold under 14%. Sequencing was done on a sample of PBMCs. These receptor sequences come from a woman in her fifties or sixties in good health and CMV-seropositive. CDR3s include the opening cysteine and the closing phenylalanine or tryptophan. A D gene is named only where the DNA matches it firmly. A clone size is listed for some rows: how often the clone was seen (once, few, many), or a class if it is expanded.

cdr3_aa	cdr3_nt	j_call	v_call	d_call	clone_size
CASSLGASSYNEQFF	TGTGCCAGCAGCTTGGGAGCTAGCTCCTACAATGAGCAGTTCTTC	TRBJ2-1	TRBV5-5	.	.
CASSPIRAGEQYF	TGTGCCAGCTCACCAATTAGGGCGGGCGAGCAGTACTTC	TRBJ2-7	TRBV18	.	.
CASSIVRSGGTNQETQYF	TGTGCCAGTAGTATAGTAAGGTCGGGCGGGACCAATCAAGAGACCCAGTACTTC	TRBJ2-5	TRBV19	.	.
CASSQGQGPYNEQFF	TGCGCCAGCAGCCAAGGGCAGGGCCCCTACAATGAGCAGTTCTTC	TRBJ2-1	TRBV4-1	.	.
CASQTGGRAPSTDTQYF	TGTGCCAGTCAAACAGGGGGAAGGGCTCCTAGCACAGATACGCAGTATTTT	TRBJ2-3	TRBV2	TRBD1	.
CAWSGQGGQPQHF	TGTGCCTGGAGCGGACAGGGTGGCCAGCCCCAGCATTTT	TRBJ1-5	TRBV30	TRBD1	.
CASSLASGLGRGMNTEAFF	TGTGCCAGCAGCTTAGCTTCCGGGCTCGGGAGAGGGATGAACACTGAAGCTTTCTTT	TRBJ1-1	TRBV7-9	.	.
CASSLGRTADSPLHF	TGTGCCAGTAGTTTGGGTAGGACAGCGGACTCACCCCTCCACTTT	TRBJ1-6	TRBV19	.	.
CASGLSGGEYTEAFF	TGTGCTAGTGGTTTGAGTGGGGGCGAGTACACTGAAGCTTTCTTT	TRBJ1-1	TRBV12-5	.	.
CASSQDRQGDEKLFF	TGCGCCAGCAGCCAAGATAGACAGGGGGATGAAAAACTGTTTTTT	TRBJ1-4	TRBV4-3	TRBD1	few
CAISESAAEGLTGYTF	TGTGCCATCAGTGAGTCGGCGGCAGAAGGCTTGACTGGCTACACCTTC	TRBJ1-2	TRBV10-3	.	.
CASKSQSRGLYGYTF	TGTGCCAGCAAATCCCAAAGCAGGGGGCTATATGGCTACACCTTC	TRBJ1-2	TRBV28	TRBD1	once
CASSSYGQGEYYGYTF	TGTGCCAGCAGCTCGTACGGACAGGGTGAATACTATGGCTACACCTTC	TRBJ1-2	TRBV7-2	TRBD1	few
CASSYREGGNQPQHF	TGTGCCAGCAGTTATAGGGAGGGAGGCAATCAGCCCCAGCATTTT	TRBJ1-5	TRBV6-6	.	.
CAPGEREGLTEQFF	TGTGCGCCCGGTGAGCGGGAGGGCCTCACTGAGCAGTTCTTC	TRBJ2-1	TRBV14	TRBD2	.
CASSLVAGVSGGGEQYF	TGTGCCAGCAGCTTAGTAGCGGGAGTCAGCGGAGGAGGCGAGCAGTACTTC	TRBJ2-7	TRBV7-2	TRBD2	once
CASSGTDRSSYNSPLHF	TGTGCCAGCAGTGGGACGGACAGGAGCTCCTATAATTCACCCCTCCACTTT	TRBJ1-6	TRBV25-1	TRBD1	.
CASSSGGQLTDTQYF	TGTGCCAGCAGCTCGGGAGGACAGTTAACAGATACGCAGTATTTT	TRBJ2-3	TRBV7-2	.	few
CASSQGLAGINEQFF	TGTGCCAGCAGTCAGGGACTAGCGGGCATCAATGAGCAGTTCTTC	TRBJ2-1	TRBV6-5	TRBD2	.
CASSSTWAGAFF	TGTGCCAGCAGTTCGACCTGGGCGGGGGCTTTCTTT	TRBJ1-1	TRBV7-9	.	.
CASSVQGSNYGYTF	TGTGCCAGTAGTGTCCAGGGATCTAACTATGGCTACACCTTC	TRBJ1-2	TRBV19	.	.
CASSQSRTYYNEQFF	TGCGCCAGCAGCCAAAGTAGGACATACTACAATGAGCAGTTCTTC	TRBJ2-1	TRBV4-3	.	.
CASSKTLPRQGRVFF	TGCGCCAGCAGCAAGACCCTCCCCCGACAGGGGAGAGTATTTTTT	TRBJ1-4	TRBV5-1	TRBD1	.
CASIYVTVRGRSSYEQYF	TGTGCCAGCATCTACGTCACCGTAAGGGGGAGAAGCTCCTACGAGCAGTACTTC	TRBJ2-7	TRBV9	.	.
CASSLGTASSYTEQFF	TGTGCCAGCAGCTTGGGGACAGCTTCATCGTACACTGAGCAGTTCTTC	TRBJ2-1	TRBV5-6	.	.